These 5 T cell receptor beta chains came from one sample sequenced in a study of T cell clonotyping in hematopoietic cell transplantation. Time point: recipient sample about 28 days before transplant, after cytoreduction. Sequencing used immunoSEQ multiplex PCR; TCRdb keeps in-frame clones, though not all of them. The sample lists tens of thousands of clones; under 90% were seen once. The sample here was peripheral blood mononuclear cells, taken before stem cell transplant. The origin of the receptors is a man aged 55 to 70 with biphenotypic leukemia. Some clones in this sample may be carry-over from other donors' samples.

This rearrangement joins TRBV5-6 to TRBJ2-7, with unresolved D. With 0 bases removed from V and 5 bases from J, the gap between germline ends came to 6 bases. The germline V gene has CDR1 SGHDT and CDR2 YYEEEE. The CDR3 has 12 amino acids. The CDR3: CASSLGVDEQYF. CDR3 sequence (DNA): TGTGCCAGCAGCTTGGGGGTGGACGAGCAGTACTTC.

CDR3 sequence (DNA): TGTGCCAGTAGTATAAGGGACAGGCTGGGGGATGAGCAGTTCTTC. Protein: CASSIRDRLGDEQFF. The chain is built from TRBV19 and TRBJ2-1; TRBD1 agrees at 8 bases. CDR1 and CDR2 from the germline V gene are LNHDA and SQIVND (reference sequence). Trimming removed 2 bases from V and 8 bases from J; junction bases left unmatched: 8. CDR3 length equals 15 residues.

Points on this clone: The junction does not match germline at one end; this may be a read error. The CDR3 sequence: CASTRAATGF. CDR3 in DNA: TGTGCCAGCACCAGGGCTGCCACTGGCTTT. This chain joins TRBV2 and TRBJ2-3; tentatively, D is TRBD1 (5 bases). The germline gives CDR1 SNHLY, CDR2 FYNNEI. The CDR3 contains 10 residues.

This rearrangement joins TRBV10-3 to TRBJ2-6, with D unresolved. V was shortened by 3 bases and J by 4 bases, with 13 bases between the two germline ends. Germline V gene lookup returns CDR1 ENHRY and CDR2 SYGVKD. The CDR3 sequence is 16 residues long. The CDR3 protein is CAISELHLRGANVLTF. CDR3 in DNA: TGTGCCATCAGTGAATTGCATCTGCGCGGGGCCAACGTCCTGACTTTC.

This clone appeared a single time. The chain couples TRBV5-1 to TRBJ2-7; D is unresolved. V lost 1 base, J lost 3 bases, and 5 bases lay in between. The CDR3 is made up of 12 amino acids. Germline V gene sequence: CDR1 SGHRS, CDR2 YFSETQ. As DNA, the CDR3 is TGCGCCAGCAGCTTGTTGGACTACGAGCAGTACTTC. Protein: CASSLLDYEQYF.